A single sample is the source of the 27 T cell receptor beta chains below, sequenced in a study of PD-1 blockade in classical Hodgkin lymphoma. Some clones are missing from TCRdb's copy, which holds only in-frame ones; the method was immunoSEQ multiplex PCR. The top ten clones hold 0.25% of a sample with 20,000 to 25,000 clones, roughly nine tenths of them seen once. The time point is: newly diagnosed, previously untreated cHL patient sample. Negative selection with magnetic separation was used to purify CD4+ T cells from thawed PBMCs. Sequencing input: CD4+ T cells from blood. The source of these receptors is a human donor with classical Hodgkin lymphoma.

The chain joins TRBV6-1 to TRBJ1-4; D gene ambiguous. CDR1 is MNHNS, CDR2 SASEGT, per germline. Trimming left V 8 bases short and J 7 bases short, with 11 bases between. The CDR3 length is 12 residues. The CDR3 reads CASGPKGEKLFF. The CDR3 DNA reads TGTGCCAGCGGTCCCAAGGGTGAAAAACTGTTTTTT.

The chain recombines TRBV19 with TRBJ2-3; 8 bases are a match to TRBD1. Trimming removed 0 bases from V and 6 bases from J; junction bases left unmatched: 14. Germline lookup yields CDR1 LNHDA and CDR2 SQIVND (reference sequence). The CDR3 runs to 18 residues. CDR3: CASSIDTPGTGGLDTQYF. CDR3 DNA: TGTGCCAGTAGTATAGATACGCCCGGGACAGGAGGCCTGGATACGCAGTATTTT.

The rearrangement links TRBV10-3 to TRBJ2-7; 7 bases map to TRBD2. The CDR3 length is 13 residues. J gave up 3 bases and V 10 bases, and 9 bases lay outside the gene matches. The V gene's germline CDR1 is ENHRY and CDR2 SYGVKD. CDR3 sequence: CATLGAGSYEQYF. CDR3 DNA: TGTGCCACCTTGGGAGCGGGGAGCTACGAGCAGTACTTC.

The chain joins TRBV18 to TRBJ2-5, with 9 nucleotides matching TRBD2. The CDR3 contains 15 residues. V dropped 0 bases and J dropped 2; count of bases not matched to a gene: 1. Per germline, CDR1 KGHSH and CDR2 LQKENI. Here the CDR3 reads CASSPPSGSQETQYF. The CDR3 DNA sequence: TGTGCCAGCTCACCACCTAGCGGGAGTCAAGAGACCCAGTACTTC.

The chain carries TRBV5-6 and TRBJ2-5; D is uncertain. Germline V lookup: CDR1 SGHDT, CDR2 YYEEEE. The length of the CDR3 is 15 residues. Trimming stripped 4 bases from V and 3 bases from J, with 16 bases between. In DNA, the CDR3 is TGTGCCAGCAGCCAGGCAAGGGCTCGCGAAGAGACCCAGTACTTC. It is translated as CASSQARAREETQYF.

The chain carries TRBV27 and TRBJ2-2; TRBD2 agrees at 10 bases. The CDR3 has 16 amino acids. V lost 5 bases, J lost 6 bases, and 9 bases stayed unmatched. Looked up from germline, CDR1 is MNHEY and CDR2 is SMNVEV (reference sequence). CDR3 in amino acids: CASSLSVAGGPGELFF. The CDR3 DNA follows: TGTGCCAGCAGTCTAAGCGTAGCGGGGGGCCCCGGGGAGCTGTTTTTT.

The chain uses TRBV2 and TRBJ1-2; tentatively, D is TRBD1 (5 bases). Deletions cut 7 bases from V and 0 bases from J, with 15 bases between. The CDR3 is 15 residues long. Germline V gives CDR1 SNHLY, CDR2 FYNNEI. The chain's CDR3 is CASTSTSTANYGYTF. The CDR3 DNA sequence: TGTGCCAGCACCTCGACATCGACAGCTAACTATGGCTACACCTTC.

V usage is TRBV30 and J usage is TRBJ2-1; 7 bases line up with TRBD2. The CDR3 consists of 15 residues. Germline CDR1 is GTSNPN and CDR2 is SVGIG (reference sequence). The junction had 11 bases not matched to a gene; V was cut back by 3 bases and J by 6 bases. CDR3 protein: CAWSDGLETCNEQFF. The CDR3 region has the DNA TGTGCCTGGAGCGATGGACTAGAAACATGCAATGAGCAGTTCTTC.

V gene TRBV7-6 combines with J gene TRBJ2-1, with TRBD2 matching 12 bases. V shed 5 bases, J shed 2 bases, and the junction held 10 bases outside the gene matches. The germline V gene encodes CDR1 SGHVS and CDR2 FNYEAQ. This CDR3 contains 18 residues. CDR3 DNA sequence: TGTGCCAGCAGCCCAACGACTAGCGGGAGAGGAACCTACAATGAGCAGTTCTTC. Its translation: CASSPTTSGRGTYNEQFF. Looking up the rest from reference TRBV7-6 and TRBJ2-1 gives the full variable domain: GAGVSQSPRYKVTKRGQDVALRCDPISGHVSLYWYRQALGQGPEFLTYFNYEAQQDKSGLPNDRFSAERPEGSISTLTIQRTEQRDSAMYRCASSPTTSGRGTYNEQFFGPGTRLTVL.

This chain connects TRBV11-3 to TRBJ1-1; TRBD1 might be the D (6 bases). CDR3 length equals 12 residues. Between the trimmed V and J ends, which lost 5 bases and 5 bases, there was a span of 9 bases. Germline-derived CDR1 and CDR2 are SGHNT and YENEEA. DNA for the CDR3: TGTGCCAGCAGCCGAGGGGGGACTGAAGCTTTCTTT. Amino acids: CASSRGGTEAFF.

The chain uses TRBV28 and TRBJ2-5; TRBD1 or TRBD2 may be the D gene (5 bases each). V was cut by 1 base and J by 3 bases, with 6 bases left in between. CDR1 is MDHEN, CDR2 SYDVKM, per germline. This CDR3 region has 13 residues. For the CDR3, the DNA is TGTGCCAGCAGTTTATTGGGGGAAGAGACCCAGTACTTC. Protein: CASSLLGEETQYF.

CDR3 loop: CSAPLGGTQYF. Written as DNA, the CDR3 is TGCAGTGCCCCCTTGGGTGGTACGCAGTATTTT. J is TRBJ2-3 and V is TRBV20-1; D is undetermined. Germline V gene sequence: CDR1 DFQATT, CDR2 SNEGSKA (reference sequence). CDR3 length: 11 amino acids. V lost 6 bases, J lost 8 bases, and 12 bases lay in between.

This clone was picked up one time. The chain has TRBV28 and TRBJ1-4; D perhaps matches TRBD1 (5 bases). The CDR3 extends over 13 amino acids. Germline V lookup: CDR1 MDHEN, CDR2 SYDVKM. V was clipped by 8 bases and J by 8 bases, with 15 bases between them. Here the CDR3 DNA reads TGTGCCAGCTCACGGGGGGTAAGGGAAAAACTGTTTTTT. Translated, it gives CASSRGVREKLFF.

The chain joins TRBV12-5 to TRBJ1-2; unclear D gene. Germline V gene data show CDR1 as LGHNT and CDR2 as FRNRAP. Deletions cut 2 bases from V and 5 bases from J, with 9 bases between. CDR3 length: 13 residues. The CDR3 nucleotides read TGTGCTAGTGGTTTGCCTAAGCCGTATGGCTACACCTTC. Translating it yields CASGLPKPYGYTF.

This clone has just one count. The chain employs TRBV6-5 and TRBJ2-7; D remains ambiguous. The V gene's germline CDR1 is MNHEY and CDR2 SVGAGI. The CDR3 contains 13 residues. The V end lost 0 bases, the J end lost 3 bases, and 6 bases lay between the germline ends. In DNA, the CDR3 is TGTGCCAGCAGTTACTCGACCCTCTACGAGCAGTACTTC. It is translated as CASSYSTLYEQYF.

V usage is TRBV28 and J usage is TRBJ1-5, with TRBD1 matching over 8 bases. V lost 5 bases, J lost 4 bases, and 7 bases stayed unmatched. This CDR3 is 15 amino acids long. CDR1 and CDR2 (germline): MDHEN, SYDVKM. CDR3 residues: CASSPGTGWNQPQHF. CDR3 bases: TGTGCCAGCAGTCCAGGGACAGGCTGGAATCAGCCCCAGCATTTT.

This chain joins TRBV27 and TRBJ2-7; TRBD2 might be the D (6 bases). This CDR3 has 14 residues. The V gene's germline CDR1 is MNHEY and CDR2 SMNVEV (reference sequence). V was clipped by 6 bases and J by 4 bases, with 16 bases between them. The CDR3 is CASSGGLPKYEQYF. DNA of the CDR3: TGTGCCAGCAGCGGGGGACTTCCGAAATACGAGCAGTACTTC.

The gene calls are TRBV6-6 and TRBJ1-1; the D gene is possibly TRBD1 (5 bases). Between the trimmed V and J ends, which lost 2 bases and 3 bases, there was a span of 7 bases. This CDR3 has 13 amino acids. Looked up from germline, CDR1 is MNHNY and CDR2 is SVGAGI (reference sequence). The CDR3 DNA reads TGTGCCAGCAGTTACGCCAGGGACACTGAAGCTTTCTTT. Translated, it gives CASSYARDTEAFF.

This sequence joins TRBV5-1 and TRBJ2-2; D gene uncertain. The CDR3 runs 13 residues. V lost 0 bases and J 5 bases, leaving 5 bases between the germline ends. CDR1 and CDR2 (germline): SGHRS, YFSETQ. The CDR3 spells CASSLDSTGELFF. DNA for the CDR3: TGCGCCAGCAGCTTGGACTCGACCGGGGAGCTGTTTTTT. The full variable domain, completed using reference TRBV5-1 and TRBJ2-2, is KAGVTQTPRYLIKTRGQQVTLSCSPISGHRSVSWYQQTPGQGLQFLFEYFSETQRNKGNFPGRFSGRQFSNSRSEMNVSTLELGDSALYLCASSLDSTGELFFGEGSRLTVL.

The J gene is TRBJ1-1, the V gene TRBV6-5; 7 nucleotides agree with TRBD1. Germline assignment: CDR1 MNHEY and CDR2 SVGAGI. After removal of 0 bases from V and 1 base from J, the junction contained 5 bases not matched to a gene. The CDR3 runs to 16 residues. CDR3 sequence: CASSYSLGQSNTEAFF. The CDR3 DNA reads TGTGCCAGCAGTTACTCGTTGGGACAGTCGAACACTGAAGCTTTCTTT.

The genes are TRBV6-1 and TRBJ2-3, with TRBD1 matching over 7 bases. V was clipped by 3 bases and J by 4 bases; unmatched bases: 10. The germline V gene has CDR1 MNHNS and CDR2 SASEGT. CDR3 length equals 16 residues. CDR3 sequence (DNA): TGTGCCAGCAGTGAGTGGGCAGGGGGTATCCCAGATACGCAGTATTTT. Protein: CASSEWAGGIPDTQYF.

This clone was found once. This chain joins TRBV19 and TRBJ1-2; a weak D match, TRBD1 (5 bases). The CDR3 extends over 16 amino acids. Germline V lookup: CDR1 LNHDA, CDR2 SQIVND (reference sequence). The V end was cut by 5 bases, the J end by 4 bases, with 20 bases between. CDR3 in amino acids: CASSSLEPRVRYGYTF. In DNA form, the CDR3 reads TGTGCCAGTAGTTCGCTTGAGCCCAGGGTGCGCTATGGCTACACCTTC.

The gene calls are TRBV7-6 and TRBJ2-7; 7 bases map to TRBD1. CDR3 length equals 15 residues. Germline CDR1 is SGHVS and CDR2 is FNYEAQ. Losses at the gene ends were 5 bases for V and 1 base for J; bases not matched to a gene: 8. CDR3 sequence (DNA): TGTGCCAGCAGCCCCGCACAGGGGTCTTCCTACGAGCAGTACTTC. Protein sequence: CASSPAQGSSYEQYF.

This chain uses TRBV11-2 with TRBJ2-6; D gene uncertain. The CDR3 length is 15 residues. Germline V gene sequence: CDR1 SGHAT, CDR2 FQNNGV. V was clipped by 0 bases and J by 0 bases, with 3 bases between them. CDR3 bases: TGTGCCAGCAGCTTAGACATCTCTGGGGCCAACGTCCTGACTTTC. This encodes CASSLDISGANVLTF.

The CDR3 sequence is CASSLAVRQADTQYF. The CDR3 DNA reads TGTGCCAGCAGCTTGGCAGTCCGACAGGCAGATACGCAGTATTTT. The chain joins TRBV7-6 to TRBJ2-3; a weak D match, TRBD1 (6 bases). Trimming took off 3 bases at V and 4 bases at J, with 14 bases between the two ends. The CDR3 is 15 residues long. CDR1 is SGHVS and CDR2 is FNYEAQ in the germline V gene.

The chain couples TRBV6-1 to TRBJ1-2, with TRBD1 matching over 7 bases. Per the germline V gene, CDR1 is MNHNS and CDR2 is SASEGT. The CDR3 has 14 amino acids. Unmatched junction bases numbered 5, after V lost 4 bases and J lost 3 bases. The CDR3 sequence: CASSVRDRDYGYTF. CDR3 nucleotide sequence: TGTGCCAGCAGTGTGCGGGACAGAGACTATGGCTACACCTTC.

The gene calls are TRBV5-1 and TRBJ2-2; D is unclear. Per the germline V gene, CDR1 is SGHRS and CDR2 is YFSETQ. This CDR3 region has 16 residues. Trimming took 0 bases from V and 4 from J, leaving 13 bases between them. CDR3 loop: CASSLGQVSATGELFF. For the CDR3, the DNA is TGCGCCAGCAGCTTGGGGCAGGTCTCGGCCACCGGGGAGCTGTTTTTT.